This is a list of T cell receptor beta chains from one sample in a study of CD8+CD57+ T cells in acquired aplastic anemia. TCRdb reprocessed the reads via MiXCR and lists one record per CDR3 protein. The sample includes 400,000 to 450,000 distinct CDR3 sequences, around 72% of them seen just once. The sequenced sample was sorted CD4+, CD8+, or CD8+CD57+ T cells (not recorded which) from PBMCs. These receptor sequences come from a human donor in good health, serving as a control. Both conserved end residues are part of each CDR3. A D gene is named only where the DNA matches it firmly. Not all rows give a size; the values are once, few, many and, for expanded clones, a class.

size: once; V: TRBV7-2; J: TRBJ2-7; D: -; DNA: TGTGCCAGCAGCAACGAAGTCGCCCGTCAGCAGTACTTC; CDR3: CASSNEVARQQYF
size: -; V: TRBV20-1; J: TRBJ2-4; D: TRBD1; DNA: TGCAGTGCGCCGGACGGACAGGCTGGAAACATTCAGTACTTC; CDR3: CSAPDGQAGNIQYF
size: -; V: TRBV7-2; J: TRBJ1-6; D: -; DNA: TGTGCCAGCAGGTTTAGGGGGTGGCATCCACACCACCACTTT; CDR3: CASRFRGWHPHHHF
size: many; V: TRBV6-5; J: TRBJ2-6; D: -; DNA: TGTGCCAGCAGTTATCAGGGTTCGGGGGCCAACGTCCTGACTTTC; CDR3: CASSYQGSGANVLTF
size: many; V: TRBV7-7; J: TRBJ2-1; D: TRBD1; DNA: TGTGCTAGCAGCTTAGGAGGTCCGGGACAGAACGACAATGAGCAGTTCTTC; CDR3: CASSLGGPGQNDNEQFF
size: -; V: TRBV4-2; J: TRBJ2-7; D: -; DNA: TGTGCCAGCAGCCAAGATTCCAGCGGGTCCTACGAGCAGTACTTC; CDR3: CASSQDSSGSYEQYF
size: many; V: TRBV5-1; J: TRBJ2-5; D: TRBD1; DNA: TGCGCCAGCAGCTTGCTGACAGGGGGGGAGACCCAGTACTTC; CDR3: CASSLLTGGETQYF
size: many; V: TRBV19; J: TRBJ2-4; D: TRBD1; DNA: TGTGCCAGTAGTATCCTAGGGACAGCAGCCAAAAACATTCAGTACTTC; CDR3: CASSILGTAAKNIQYF
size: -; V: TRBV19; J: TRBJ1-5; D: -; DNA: TGTGCCACCTGCGGCAGAGGAGAGCTGAATCAGCCCCAGCATTTT; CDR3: CATCGRGELNQPQHF
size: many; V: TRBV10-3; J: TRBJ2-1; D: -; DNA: TGTGCCATCAGTGAGTCCCCGACCGTAAACAATGAGCAGTTCTTC; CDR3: CAISESPTVNNEQFF
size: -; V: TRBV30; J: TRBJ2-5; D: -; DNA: TGTGCCTGGAGCCCGGGGGCGGAGGGGGAGACCCAGTACTTC; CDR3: CAWSPGAEGETQYF
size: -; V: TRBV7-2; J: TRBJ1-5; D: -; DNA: TGTGCCAGCAGCTTCCCCAATCAGCCCCAGCATTTT; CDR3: CASSFPNQPQHF
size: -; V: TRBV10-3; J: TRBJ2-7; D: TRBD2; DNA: TGTGCCACCGCTTGTGACGGGGGGGCCGACGAGCAGTACTTC; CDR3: CATACDGGADEQYF
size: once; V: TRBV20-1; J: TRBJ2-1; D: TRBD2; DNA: TGCAGTGCTCCCCGGGACTATCTAAGGAATGAGCAGTTCTTC; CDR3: CSAPRDYLRNEQFF
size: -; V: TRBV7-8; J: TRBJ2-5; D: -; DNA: TGTGCCAGCAGCTTGGGGGGAGCGTCGTATGACCAGTACTTC; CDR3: CASSLGGASYDQYF
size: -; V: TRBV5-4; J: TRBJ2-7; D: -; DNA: TGTGCCAGCAGCTTGGAGACAGACTCCTACGAGCAGTACTTC; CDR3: CASSLETDSYEQYF
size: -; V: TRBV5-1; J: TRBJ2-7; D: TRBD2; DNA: TGCGCCAGCAGCCCCATGGTGAGGGGCGGGGGGGCCTACGAGCAGTACTTC; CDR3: CASSPMVRGGGAYEQYF
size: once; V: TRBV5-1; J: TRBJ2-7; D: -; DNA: TGCGCCAGCAGCTTGGAGGGTGTAGGGGCCGACGAGCAGTACTTC; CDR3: CASSLEGVGADEQYF
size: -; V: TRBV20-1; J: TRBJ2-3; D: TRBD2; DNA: TGCAGTGCTAGTAGCGGGGGCCCCTTGGATACGCAGTATTTT; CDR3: CSASSGGPLDTQYF
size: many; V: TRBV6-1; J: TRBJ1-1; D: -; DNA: TGTGCCAGCAGTGAAGCGGCTCGGCGGGACACTGAAGCTTTCTTT; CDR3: CASSEAARRDTEAFF
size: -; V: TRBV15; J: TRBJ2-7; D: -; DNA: TGTGCCACCTGCAGAGGAGGTAGGGGGACCGTGCAGTACTTC; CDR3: CATCRGGRGTVQYF
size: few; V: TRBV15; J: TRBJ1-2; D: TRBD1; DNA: TGTGCCACCAGCATAAGACAGGGGACAGGAATTCGGGGTGGCTACACCTTC; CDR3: CATSIRQGTGIRGGYTF
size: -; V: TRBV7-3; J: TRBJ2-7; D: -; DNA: TGTGCCAGCAATCGACTCGCGAGCGACGAGCAGTACTTC; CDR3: CASNRLASDEQYF
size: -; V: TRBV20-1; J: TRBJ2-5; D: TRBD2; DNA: TGCAGTGCTGGGCGACTAGCTGAGGAGACCCAGTACTTC; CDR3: CSAGRLAEETQYF
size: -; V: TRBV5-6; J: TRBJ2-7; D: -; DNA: TGTGCCAGGAGCCCCAGCGTGGAAGCCTACTACGAGCAGTACTTC; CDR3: CARSPSVEAYYEQYF
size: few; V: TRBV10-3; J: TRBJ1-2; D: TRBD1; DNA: TGTGCCATCAGTGACCGGGACAGGTTAGCCGAAACTAACTATGGCTACACCTTC; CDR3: CAISDRDRLAETNYGYTF
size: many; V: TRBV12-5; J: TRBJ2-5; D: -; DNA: TGTGCTAGTGGTTTGGGCAGGGTGGAGACCCAGTACTTC; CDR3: CASGLGRVETQYF
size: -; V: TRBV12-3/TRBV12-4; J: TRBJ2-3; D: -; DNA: TGTGCCAGCAGTTCCCTAACGGTTCGGGATACGCAGTATTTT; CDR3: CASSSLTVRDTQYF
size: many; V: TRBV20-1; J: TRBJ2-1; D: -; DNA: TGCAGTGCTAGAGGGGGACCATCCATAGGTGAGCAGTTCTTC; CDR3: CSARGGPSIGEQFF
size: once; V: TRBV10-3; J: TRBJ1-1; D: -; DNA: TGTGCCATCACTGGGCAGGAGATGAACAATGAAGATTTCTTC; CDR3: CAITGQEMNNEDFF
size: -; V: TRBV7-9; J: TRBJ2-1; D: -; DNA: TGTGCCAGCAGCCCACTAATACCCACAACAGGGTATGAGCAGTTCTTC; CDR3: CASSPLIPTTGYEQFF
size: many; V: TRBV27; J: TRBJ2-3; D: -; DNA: TGTGCCAGCAGTCCCGGCTTGGTCGTTAGCACAGATACGCAGTATTTT; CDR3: CASSPGLVVSTDTQYF
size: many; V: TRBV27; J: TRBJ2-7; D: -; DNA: TGTGCCAGCAGAACGACTGACAACTCCTACGAGCAGTACTTC; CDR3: CASRTTDNSYEQYF
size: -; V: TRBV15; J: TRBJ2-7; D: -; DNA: TGTGCCAGCAGCATACCCCCTGAGAGATCCCACGAGCAGTACTTC; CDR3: CASSIPPERSHEQYF
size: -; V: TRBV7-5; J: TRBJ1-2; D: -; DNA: -; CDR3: CISVPEALDIRDGYTF
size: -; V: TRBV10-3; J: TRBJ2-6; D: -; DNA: TGTGCCATCAGTGAAAGGGGAGTGGGAGCTGGGGCCAATGGCCTGACTTTC; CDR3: CAISERGVGAGANGLTF
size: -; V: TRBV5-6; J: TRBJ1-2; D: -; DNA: TGTGCCAGCAGCTGGGCACAGGGTAACTATGGCTACACCTTC; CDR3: CASSWAQGNYGYTF
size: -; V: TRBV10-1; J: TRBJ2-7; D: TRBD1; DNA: TGCGCCAGCAGTAATACGCAGGACAGGGACGAGCAGTACTTC; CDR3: CASSNTQDRDEQYF
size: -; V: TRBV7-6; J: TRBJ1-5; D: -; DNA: TGTGCCAGCAGCGCAGTGGGAGGACAGAAAGCACTCAGCTTT; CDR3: CASSAVGGQKALSF
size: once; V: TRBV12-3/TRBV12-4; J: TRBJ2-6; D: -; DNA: TGTGCCAGCAGCTCACCGTCGTTCATCACCTCTGGGGCCAACGTCCTGACTTTC; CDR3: CASSSPSFITSGANVLTF
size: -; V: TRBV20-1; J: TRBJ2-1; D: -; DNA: TGCAGTGCGAGGGCAGAAGGCAGCGGTGAGCAGTTCTTC; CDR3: CSARAEGSGEQFF
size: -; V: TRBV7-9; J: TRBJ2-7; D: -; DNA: TGTGCCACCAGTAAGGATCACTACGAGCAGGACTTC; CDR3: CATSKDHYEQDF
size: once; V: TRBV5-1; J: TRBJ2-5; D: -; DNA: TGTGCCAGCAGCTTGGGTTCAGGTTACGAGTACTTC; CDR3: CASSLGSGYEYF
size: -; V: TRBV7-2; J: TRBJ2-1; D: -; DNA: TGTGCAGCACCCTCCGGACTCTATGAGCAGTTCTTC; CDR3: CAAPSGLYEQFF
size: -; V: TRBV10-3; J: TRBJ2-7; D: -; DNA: TGTGCCAGCAGTGAAGACGCCCCCAGGGGAGGCACGATGTATTTC; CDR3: CASSEDAPRGGTMYF
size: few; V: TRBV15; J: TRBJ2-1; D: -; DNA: TGTGCCACCAGCTCATGGACGAGCGATGTCAATGGGCAGTTCTTC; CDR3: CATSSWTSDVNGQFF
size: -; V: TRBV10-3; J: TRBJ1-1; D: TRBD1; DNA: TGTGCCATCAGTGGTACGGGACAGGCTAACACTGAAGCTTTCTTT; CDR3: CAISGTGQANTEAFF